One T cell receptor (beta chain) is described in this entry. Antigen: not known. The PCR used 60 Vbeta and 13 Jbeta primers. The data were produced by immunoSEQ multiplex PCR, yet TCRdb's version contains in-frame clones alone and is incomplete. There are fewer than 130,000 clones in the sample; 74% occur only once, and about 2.6% lies in the top ten. The data were taken from a study of cytomegalovirus exposure and HLA in healthy donors. Whole-study results and caveats: In an earlier analysis, about 87% or about 30%: the productive usage of most TCR beta V segments.

Germline V gene sequence: CDR1 MNHNS, CDR2 SASEGT. This CDR3 contains 13 residues. Trimming pared 7 bases from V and 3 bases from J, leaving 12 bases between. The receptor comes from a man aged 50 to 60 in good health and CMV-seropositive. The rearrangement uses TRBV6-1 and TRBJ1-1, with a weak D call TRBD1 (6 bases). Sequencing was performed on PBMCs. The DNA of the CDR3 is TGTGCCAGCAAAATAAGGGGGTACACTGAAGCTTTCTTT. Protein product: CASKIRGYTEAFF.